This T cell receptor beta chain comes out of a study of blood T cell repertoires in COVID-19. With 3 bases clipped from V and 7 bases from J, the junction kept 8 bases outside the gene matches. Germline V gene lookup returns CDR1 KGHSH and CDR2 LQKENI. The CDR3 covers 16 residues. This clone appeared a single time. Using immunoSEQ multiplex PCR, the repertoire was profiled, and TCRdb retains in-frame clones only, with some absent. The sample has over 300,000 clones, 85% seen once. Sequencing was performed on peripheral blood. The J gene is TRBJ1-6, the V gene TRBV18; 8 bases are shared with TRBD1. The sequence was collected from a human donor in a cohort sampled during active COVID-19. The CDR3 protein is CASSPERTGKNSPLHF. CDR3 nucleotide sequence: TGTGCCAGCTCACCCGAGCGGACAGGGAAGAATTCACCCCTCCACTTT. The variable domain in full, with the rest retrieved from reference TRBV18 and TRBJ1-6, is NAGVMQNPRHLVRRRGQEARLRCSPMKGHSHVYWYRQLPEEGLKFMVYLQKENIIDESGMPKERFSAEFPKEGPSILRIQQVVRGDSAAYFCASSPERTGKNSPLHFGNGTRLTVT.